This entry lists 18 T cell receptor beta chains sequenced from one sample in a study of blood T cell repertoires in COVID-19. Method: immunoSEQ multiplex PCR; TCRdb's copy keeps in-frame clones and lacks some. The repertoire includes 85,000 to 100,000 clones, around nine tenths of them detected once, and around 2.2% sits in the top ten. Sequencing was done on a sample of peripheral blood. These receptors originate from a man aged 45-60 years with COVID-19, enrolled during active disease.

This sequence joins TRBV7-3 and TRBJ2-1; no clear D. Germline V gene data show CDR1 as SGHTA and CDR2 as FQGTGA. This CDR3 region has 14 residues. V was cut by 5 bases and J by 4 bases, with 12 bases left in between. The CDR3 nucleotides are TGTGCCAGCAGCCGATCGATGAGTTACAATGAGCAGTTCTTC. Translating gives CASSRSMSYNEQFF.

The CDR3 bases are TGTGCCAGCAGTCTCTTGGTGGGGGCGCGAACTGAAGCTTTCTTT. Translating gives CASSLLVGARTEAFF. The chain couples TRBV6-5 to TRBJ1-1, with TRBD1 as a possible D gene (6 bases). Germline-derived CDR1 and CDR2 are MNHEY and SVGAGI. Trimming stripped 5 bases from V and 5 bases from J, with 18 bases between. The CDR3 contains 15 residues.

This rearrangement joins TRBV5-4 to TRBJ2-7; 8 bases are shared with TRBD1. Germline CDR1 and CDR2: SGHNT and YYREEE (reference sequence). The CDR3 length is 14 residues. With V trimmed by 3 bases and J by 2 bases, 4 bases remained unmatched. In nucleotides, the CDR3 is TGTGCCAGCAGCTCGGACAGGGTTCCCTACGAGCAGTACTTC. Its protein product is CASSSDRVPYEQYF.

The rearrangement uses TRBV19 and TRBJ2-6; possibly TRBD1 for D (6 bases). Germline-derived CDR1 and CDR2 are LNHDA and SQIVND (reference sequence). V lost 5 bases to trimming and J lost 1 base, with 15 bases between them. The CDR3 loop spans 17 amino acids. CDR3: CASSSRDILSGANVLTF. In nucleotides, the CDR3 is TGTGCCAGTAGTTCCCGGGACATTCTATCTGGGGCCAACGTCCTGACTTTC.

The CDR3 bases are TGTGCCAGCAGCCCGCAGATTTCGGGGGATGAGCAGTTCTTC. This codes for CASSPQISGDEQFF. The chain carries TRBV11-3 and TRBJ2-1, with TRBD2 as a possible D gene (6 bases). Germline V lookup: CDR1 SGHNT, CDR2 YENEEA. Between the trimmed V and J ends, which lost 5 bases and 8 bases, there was a span of 16 bases. This CDR3 region has 14 residues.

The DNA of the CDR3 is TGTGCCAGCTCAAAGGACAGGGGGATATCTGCCGGGGAGCTGTTTTTT. Residues: CASSKDRGISAGELFF. The V call is TRBV18, the J call TRBJ2-2, with 10 bases aligning to TRBD1. The J segment lost 6 bases and the V segment lost 5 bases, leaving 9 bases of the junction unmatched. Looked up from germline, CDR1 is KGHSH and CDR2 is LQKENI. The CDR3 spans 16 residues. The variable domain in full, completed from reference TRBV18 and TRBJ2-2, reads NAGVMQNPRHLVRRRGQEARLRCSPMKGHSHVYWYRQLPEEGLKFMVYLQKENIIDESGMPKERFSAEFPKEGPSILRIQQVVRGDSAAYFCASSKDRGISAGELFFGEGSRLTVL.

In this sample, this clone turned up once. J is TRBJ2-5 and V is TRBV4-1; 9 nucleotides align to TRBD1. Trimming removed 0 bases from V and 2 bases from J; junction bases left unmatched: 1. CDR3 length: 15 residues. Germline loops: CDR1 MGHRA, CDR2 YSYEKL. This CDR3 is CASSQEGQGQETQYF. CDR3 nucleotides: TGCGCCAGCAGCCAAGAGGGACAGGGTCAAGAGACCCAGTACTTC.

The V gene is TRBV25-1, the J gene TRBJ2-1; a weak D match, TRBD2 (5 bases). Germline V CDR1 and CDR2: MGHDK, SYGVNS. Trimming stripped 4 bases from V and 0 bases from J, with 10 bases between. The CDR3 is 15 amino acids. CDR3 nucleotides: TGTGCCAGCAGTGCTCCGGGAAGCTCCTACAATGAGCAGTTCTTC. Amino acid sequence: CASSAPGSSYNEQFF.

This clone has a handful of counts. The rearrangement uses TRBV5-4 and TRBJ1-2; unclear D gene. V dropped 4 bases and J dropped 0 bases, with 13 bases sitting between them. This CDR3 has 15 residues. Germline V gene data show CDR1 as SGHNT and CDR2 as YYREEE (reference sequence). CDR3 amino acids: CASSGEWEPNYGYTF. CDR3 in DNA: TGTGCCAGCAGCGGGGAATGGGAGCCTAACTATGGCTACACCTTC.

This sequence joins TRBV6-6 and TRBJ2-1; D is possibly TRBD2 (5 bases). The CDR3 covers 16 residues. The V and J ends lost 0 bases and 4 bases respectively, with 13 bases between them. CDR1 MNHNY and CDR2 SVGAGI come from the germline V gene (reference sequence). The CDR3 sequence: CASSYSQGGLYNEQFF. The CDR3 nucleotides read TGTGCCAGCAGTTACTCACAAGGCGGGCTATACAATGAGCAGTTCTTC.

CDR3 coding DNA: TGCAGCGGAGGAGTAGGGGACGAGCAGTACTTC. It is translated as CSGGVGDEQYF. V gene TRBV29-1 combines with J gene TRBJ2-7; the D gene is possibly TRBD1 (5 bases). Trimming pared 7 bases from V and 5 bases from J, leaving 12 bases between. The germline V gene has CDR1 SQVTM and CDR2 ANQGSEA. The CDR3 contains 11 residues.

This chain uses TRBV24-1 with TRBJ2-6; possibly TRBD2 for D (5 bases). The CDR3 contains 15 residues. The V gene's germline CDR1 is KGHDR and CDR2 SFDVKD. The V end lost 7 bases, the J end lost 4 bases, and 13 bases lay between the germline ends. The CDR3 sequence: CATSRSGLGANVLTF. The DNA for the CDR3 is TGTGCCACCAGCCGCTCGGGGTTAGGGGCCAACGTCCTGACTTTC.

This chain joins TRBV19 and TRBJ1-5; no firm D call. This CDR3 is built from 15 residues. V was pared by 3 bases and J by 1 base, with 10 bases between. Per germline, CDR1 LNHDA and CDR2 SQIVND (reference sequence). CDR3 in DNA: TGTGCCAGTAGTATTGAGGGTTTGAGCAATCAGCCCCAGCATTTT. Its translation is CASSIEGLSNQPQHF.

The chain joins TRBV25-1 to TRBJ2-2; 12 bases align to TRBD1. CDR3 length: 16 amino acids. The V gene's germline CDR1 is MGHDK and CDR2 SYGVNS. The V and J ends lost 2 bases and 7 bases, in that order; junction bases with no gene match: 5. Here the CDR3 reads CASSEPGQGASGELFF. CDR3 nucleotide sequence: TGTGCCAGCAGTGAACCGGGACAGGGGGCAAGCGGGGAGCTGTTTTTT.

J is TRBJ2-7 and V is TRBV5-1, with TRBD1 identical over 7 bases. The junction had 3 bases not matched to a gene; V was cut back by 0 bases and J by 0 bases. Germline lookup yields CDR1 SGHRS and CDR2 YFSETQ. The CDR3 extends over 15 amino acids. The CDR3 protein is CASSLGQGYSYEQYF. CDR3 nucleotide sequence: TGCGCCAGCAGCTTGGGACAGGGTTACTCCTACGAGCAGTACTTC. Combining the CDR3 with reference TRBV5-1 and TRBJ2-7 gives the whole variable domain KAGVTQTPRYLIKTRGQQVTLSCSPISGHRSVSWYQQTPGQGLQFLFEYFSETQRNKGNFPGRFSGRQFSNSRSEMNVSTLELGDSALYLCASSLGQGYSYEQYFGPGTRLTVT.

V gene TRBV19 combines with J gene TRBJ1-5; perhaps TRBD1 as D (6 bases). This CDR3 spans 15 amino acids. In germline, CDR1 is LNHDA, CDR2 SQIVND (reference sequence). Trimming stripped 7 bases from V and 7 bases from J, with 20 bases between. In DNA form, the CDR3 reads TGTGCCAGTACCCCCTCCGAACAGGGATGGCAGCCCCAGCATTTT. Translating gives CASTPSEQGWQPQHF.

The rearrangement joins TRBV29-1 to TRBJ1-2; 7 bases line up with TRBD1. This CDR3 region has 12 residues. J was trimmed by 4 bases and V by 7 bases; bases with no gene match: 6. The germline V gene encodes CDR1 SQVTM and CDR2 ANQGSEA. In DNA form, the CDR3 reads TGCAGCGGAGGGACAGACTTCTATGGCTACACCTTC. Protein product: CSGGTDFYGYTF. Based on the CDR3 plus reference TRBV29-1 and TRBJ1-2, the full variable domain is SAVISQKPSRDICQRGTSLTIQCQVDSQVTMMFWYRQQPGQSLTLIATANQGSEATYESGFVIDKFPISRPNLTFSTLTVSNMSPEDSSIYLCSGGTDFYGYTFGSGTRLTVV.

The genes are TRBV10-1 and TRBJ2-5; 8 bases map to TRBD1. The V gene's germline CDR1 is WNHNN and CDR2 SYGVQD (reference sequence). Trimming cost V 8 bases and J 1 base; bases outside gene matches: 6. This CDR3 is built from 14 residues. The chain's CDR3 is CASCPGQAQETQYF. CDR3 bases: TGCGCCAGCTGTCCGGGACAGGCCCAAGAGACCCAGTACTTC.